These 22 T cell receptor beta chains came from one sample sequenced in a study of blood T cell repertoires in COVID-19. Libraries were prepared by immunoSEQ multiplex PCR; TCRdb keeps only in-frame clonotypes and omits some of them. Among about 240,000 clones, about 89% were seen once, and the ten largest hold about 4%. Material: PBMCs or T cells enriched from blood (not recorded which). Receptors were obtained from a woman in her twenties or thirties who had recovered from COVID-19.

This clone was seen only once. The chain couples TRBV4-1 to TRBJ2-3; 7 bases match TRBD2. CDR1 is MGHRA, CDR2 YSYEKL, per germline. After removal of 5 bases from V and 2 bases from J, the junction contained 10 bases not matched to a gene. The CDR3 has 16 amino acids. The CDR3, as DNA: TGCGCCAGCAGCGAGGTGGTAGCGGGTTACACAGATACGCAGTATTTT. The encoded protein is CASSEVVAGYTDTQYF.

V is TRBV6-6 and J is TRBJ1-1, with 7 bases matching TRBD1. Germline assignment: CDR1 MNHNY and CDR2 SVGAGI (reference sequence). V shed 5 bases, J shed 5 bases, and the junction held 8 bases outside the gene matches. The length of the CDR3 is 14 residues. The CDR3: CASSLTGVRTEAFF. The CDR3 DNA is TGTGCCAGCAGTCTTACAGGGGTACGGACTGAAGCTTTCTTT.

This chain joins TRBV18 and TRBJ1-2; possibly TRBD1 for D (6 bases). V lost 2 bases and J 0 bases, leaving 10 bases between the germline ends. CDR3 length: 15 amino acids. Germline CDR1 reads KGHSH; CDR2 reads LQKENI. CDR3 nucleotide sequence: TGTGCCAGCTCACCAAGGACAGAGACTAACTATGGCTACACCTTC. The encoded protein is CASSPRTETNYGYTF.

This chain uses TRBV28 with TRBJ1-2; TRBD1 aligns across 8 bases. Germline CDR1 reads MDHEN; CDR2 reads SYDVKM. This CDR3 is 17 amino acids long. V was clipped by 5 bases and J by 0 bases; unmatched bases: 11. The CDR3 DNA sequence: TGTGCCAGCAGTACCCCCGGACAGGGTGGGGCTAACTATGGCTACACCTTC. Protein sequence: CASSTPGQGGANYGYTF.

The chain carries TRBV28 and TRBJ2-3; the D gene is possibly TRBD1 (6 bases). Germline V CDR1 and CDR2: MDHEN, SYDVKM. The CDR3 covers 21 residues. Trimming stripped 5 bases from V and 0 bases from J, with 30 bases between. The CDR3, as DNA: TGTGCCAGCAGTCTCCGGGACAATCCCTCGAGGAATCCCTCTAGCACAGATACGCAGTATTTT. It specifies CASSLRDNPSRNPSSTDTQYF.

V gene TRBV28 combines with J gene TRBJ1-3, with 7 bases aligning to TRBD1. Germline V lookup: CDR1 MDHEN, CDR2 SYDVKM. The CDR3 consists of 16 residues. Trimming removed 6 bases from V and 1 base from J; junction bases left unmatched: 9. The CDR3 nucleotides are TGTGCCAGCAGCTCAGGGGGGCTGGCATCTGGAAACACCATATATTTT. Its translation: CASSSGGLASGNTIYF. The full variable domain, completed using reference TRBV28 and TRBJ1-3, is DVKVTQSSRYLVKRTGEKVFLECVQDMDHENMFWYRQDPGLGLRLIYFSYDVKMKEKGDIPEGYSVSREKKERFSLILESASTNQTSMYLCASSSGGLASGNTIYFGEGSWLTVV.

With respect to this clone: Different DNA sequences within this sample yield the same CDR3. V usage is TRBV18 and J usage is TRBJ1-5, with 9 bases fitting TRBD1. Germline lookup yields CDR1 KGHSH and CDR2 LQKENI. V shed 3 bases, J shed 4 bases, and the junction held 1 base outside the gene matches. This CDR3 spans 14 amino acids. The CDR3 nucleotides read TGTGCCAGCTCACCTGGGACAGGGAATCAGCCCCAGCATTTT. As protein: CASSPGTGNQPQHF.

The rearrangement joins TRBV5-4 to TRBJ1-1; 9 bases fit TRBD1. Germline-derived CDR1 and CDR2 are SGHNT and YYREEE (reference sequence). The CDR3 spans 13 residues. J was trimmed by 6 bases and V by 4 bases; bases with no gene match: 4. CDR3 amino acids: CASSLDRGPEAFF. For the CDR3, the DNA is TGTGCCAGCAGCCTGGACAGGGGCCCTGAAGCTTTCTTT. The full variable domain, its missing parts supplied by reference TRBV5-4 and TRBJ1-1, is ETGVTQSPTHLIKTRGQQVTLRCSSQSGHNTVSWYQQALGQGPQFIFQYYREEENGRGNFPPRFSGLQFPNYSSELNVNALELDDSALYLCASSLDRGPEAFFGQGTRLTVV.

V is TRBV28 and J is TRBJ2-7, with TRBD2 as a possible D gene (5 bases). The CDR3 consists of 13 residues. With 1 base removed from V and 4 bases from J, the gap between germline ends came to 8 bases. Per the germline V gene, CDR1 is MDHEN and CDR2 is SYDVKM. CDR3 residues: CASSLLRGYEQYF. The CDR3 coding sequence is TGTGCCAGCAGTTTATTAAGAGGGTACGAGCAGTACTTC.

The chain combines TRBV19 with TRBJ1-6; TRBD1 matches at 7 bases. The germline gives CDR1 LNHDA, CDR2 SQIVND (reference sequence). Trimming removed 7 bases from V and 6 bases from J; junction bases left unmatched: 6. The CDR3 has 14 residues. The CDR3 sequence is CASTRDRVNSPLHF. CDR3 bases: TGTGCCAGTACCCGAGACAGGGTTAATTCACCCCTCCACTTT.

V gene TRBV28 combines with J gene TRBJ2-5; TRBD2 matches 15 bases. The germline V gene has CDR1 MDHEN and CDR2 SYDVKM. The junction had 6 bases not matched to a gene; V was cut back by 5 bases and J by 5 bases. This CDR3 spans 16 amino acids. In nucleotides, the CDR3 is TGTGCCAGCAGTAAGGGACTAGCGGGAGGTCTGGAGACCCAGTACTTC. Translated: CASSKGLAGGLETQYF.

The chain couples TRBV5-4 to TRBJ2-3, with unresolved D. CDR3 size: 14 residues. Germline V gene lookup returns CDR1 SGHNT and CDR2 YYREEE (reference sequence). Trimming stripped 4 bases from V and 1 base from J, with 10 bases between. CDR3 DNA sequence: TGTGCCAGCAGCGACGGAACAGGCACAGATACGCAGTATTTT. Translation: CASSDGTGTDTQYF. Full variable domain (outside the CDR3, taken from reference TRBV5-4 and TRBJ2-3): ETGVTQSPTHLIKTRGQQVTLRCSSQSGHNTVSWYQQALGQGPQFIFQYYREEENGRGNFPPRFSGLQFPNYSSELNVNALELDDSALYLCASSDGTGTDTQYFGPGTRLTVL.

The chain couples TRBV30 to TRBJ1-4, with TRBD1 matching over 9 bases. There are 16 residues in the CDR3. V shed 0 bases, J shed 8 bases, and the junction held 10 bases outside the gene matches. Germline lookup yields CDR1 GTSNPN and CDR2 SVGIG (reference sequence). CDR3 DNA sequence: TGTGCCTGGAGTGTAGGGATGACAGGGGGAAAGGAAAAACTGTTTTTT. Amino acid sequence: CAWSVGMTGGKEKLFF.

V and J are TRBV6-2 or TRBV6-3 and TRBJ1-5; unclear D gene. The CDR3 runs to 16 residues. Trimming pared 2 bases from V and 0 bases from J, leaving 11 bases between. Germline V gene sequence: CDR1 MNHEY, CDR2 SVGEGT. The CDR3 here is CASSYGQVYSNQPQHF. DNA of the CDR3: TGTGCCAGCAGTTACGGGCAGGTTTATAGCAATCAGCCCCAGCATTTT.

The rearrangement links TRBV28 to TRBJ2-3; TRBD1 matches 8 bases. This CDR3 has 14 amino acids. Germline CDR1 and CDR2: MDHEN and SYDVKM. With 6 bases clipped from V and 5 bases from J, the junction kept 7 bases outside the gene matches. The DNA of the CDR3 is TGTGCCAGCAGGACCAGGGGGCTTGAAGATACGCAGTATTTT. It is translated as CASRTRGLEDTQYF.

J is TRBJ1-1 and V is TRBV3-1 (or the pseudogene TRBV3-2), with TRBD1 matching 12 bases. The V gene's germline CDR1 is LGHDT and CDR2 YNNKEL (reference sequence). V lost 4 bases to trimming and J lost 0 bases; unmatched junction nucleotides: 21. The CDR3 contains 22 residues. CDR3 sequence (DNA): TGTGCCAGCAGCCCCCTAAAAACCGGGACAGGGGGCGTCGGTTGGATGAACACTGAAGCTTTCTTT. It specifies CASSPLKTGTGGVGWMNTEAFF.

The chain is built from TRBV9 and TRBJ2-6; D unclear. With 3 bases removed from V and 1 base from J, the gap between germline ends came to 8 bases. Looked up from germline, CDR1 is SGDLS and CDR2 is YYNGEE. CDR3 length equals 15 residues. The CDR3 loop reads CASSGSISGANVLTF. CDR3 in DNA: TGTGCCAGCAGCGGTAGTATATCTGGGGCCAACGTCCTGACTTTC.

The chain employs TRBV28 and TRBJ2-3; no firm D call. CDR1 and CDR2 from the germline V gene are MDHEN and SYDVKM. CDR3 length equals 14 residues. V lost 2 bases and J lost 3, with 9 bases in between. CDR3 region: CASSLRSPTDTQYF. The CDR3 nucleotides are TGTGCCAGCAGTTTACGGAGTCCTACAGATACGCAGTATTTT.

This clone was seen more than once but under ten times. The genes are TRBV7-2 and TRBJ1-6; D is perhaps TRBD1 (5 bases). The germline V gene encodes CDR1 SGHTA and CDR2 FQGNSA. Between the trimmed V and J ends, which lost 1 base and 7 bases, there was a span of 14 bases. The CDR3 is 16 residues long. CDR3 bases: TGTGCCAGCAGCTTAGGCCCAGGGCGTCGAAATTCACCCCTCCACTTT. This sequence encodes CASSLGPGRRNSPLHF.

The chain couples TRBV5-4 to TRBJ2-3; 11 nucleotides match TRBD1. CDR3 length: 13 amino acids. Germline CDR1 is SGHNT and CDR2 is YYREEE (reference sequence). Trimming at V came to 7 bases and at J to 4 bases, leaving 2 bases not matched to a gene. The DNA of the CDR3 is TGTGCCAGCTGGGACAGGGGGTCAGATACGCAGTATTTT. As protein: CASWDRGSDTQYF.

This rearrangement joins TRBV4-3 to TRBJ2-1, with 9 bases lining up with TRBD2. The germline gives CDR1 LGHNA, CDR2 YSLEER. Trimming removed 1 base from V and 8 bases from J; junction bases left unmatched: 9. This CDR3 is built from 16 residues. The CDR3 region has the DNA TGCGCCAGCAGCCAAGTATTAGCGGGAGATGTGGATGAGCAGTTCTTC. Translated, it gives CASSQVLAGDVDEQFF.

The J gene is TRBJ2-7, the V gene TRBV30, with 7 nucleotides matching TRBD1. Trimming at V came to 7 bases and at J to 5 bases, leaving 11 bases not matched to a gene. In germline, CDR1 is GTSNPN, CDR2 SVGIG (reference sequence). The CDR3 extends over 13 amino acids. The CDR3 DNA sequence: TGTGCCTTAAGATACCAGGGGGAAAACGAGCAGTACTTC. This gives the protein CALRYQGENEQYF.